This passage covers 11 T cell receptor beta chains from one sample sequenced in a study of regulatory T cells in long-lasting Graves disease. The sample's time point: newly diagnosed GD, antithyroid drugs for less than 3 months. Following extraction of RNA from PBMCs, that RNA was used to make the TCR library. To make TCR beta libraries, researchers used iRepertoire HTBI primers and Arm-PCR of CDR3 regions. TCRdb itself ran the multiplex PCR reads through MiXCR, one entry per CDR3 protein. The sample yields roughly 250,000 distinct CDR3 sequences, approximately 20% seen once. Separately, the same data were catalogued under a study of T cells in Graves' hyperthyroidism and ophthalmopathy.

The sequenced sample was peripheral blood mononuclear cells (PBMCs), obtained at new diagnosis, from a patient treated with antithyroid drugs. These TCRs come from a woman in her 30s with Graves disease.

With regard to this clonotype: With a far larger clone one base away, a read error is the likely cause. The rearrangement joins TRBV11-2 to TRBJ2-3; D not resolved. With the DNA end fitting TRBJ2-5 better, the J assignment may be wrong. This CDR3 is built from 16 residues. Germline V gene sequence: CDR1 SGHAT, CDR2 FQNNGV. The CDR3 loop is CASSLGGFRLEGTQYF. For the CDR3, the DNA is TGTGCCAGCAGCTTAGGGGGTTTCAGGCTGGAAGGGACCCAGTACTTC.

This clonotype was counted many times. The chain is built from TRBV6-1 and TRBJ1-4; no reliable D call. This CDR3 has 16 residues. Germline CDR1 MNHNS, CDR2 SASEGT. V was cut by 4 bases and J by 0 bases, with 12 bases left in between. CDR3 in amino acids: CASSVTSGATNEKLFF. The CDR3 nucleotides are TGTGCCAGCAGTGTGACCTCTGGGGCAACTAATGAAAAACTGTTTTTT.

This clonotype was detected many times. The gene calls are TRBV7-6 and TRBJ2-7; D is possibly TRBD2 (6 bases). The CDR3 is 12 amino acids. V was pared by 4 bases and J by 7 bases, with 11 bases between. CDR1 and CDR2 (germline): SGHVS, FNYEAQ. This CDR3 is CASSSIRGEQYF. For the CDR3, the DNA is TGTGCCAGCAGCTCGATTCGGGGGGAGCAGTACTTC.

Ten or more counts support this clonotype. The V gene is TRBV27, the J gene TRBJ2-3, with 10 bases that match TRBD1. Per germline, CDR1 MNHEY and CDR2 SMNVEV (reference sequence). The CDR3 is 18 amino acids. Unmatched junction bases numbered 12, after V lost 3 bases and J lost 3 bases. The CDR3 sequence is CASSLHAIRTGGTDTQYF. CDR3 in DNA: TGTGCCAGCAGTTTGCACGCAATACGGACAGGGGGTACAGATACGCAGTATTTT.

This clonotype appeared many times. The rearrangement joins TRBV19 to TRBJ1-5; no definite D call. V was trimmed by 3 bases and J by 2 bases, leaving 14 bases between them. Germline CDR1 LNHDA, CDR2 SQIVND (reference sequence). The CDR3 covers 16 residues. The CDR3 DNA is TGTGCCAGTAGTATTAGCAGGATTGATGGCAATCAGCCCCAGCATTTT. It translates to CASSISRIDGNQPQHF. Full variable domain (missing parts from reference TRBV19 and TRBJ1-5): DGGITQSPKYLFRKEGQNVTLSCEQNLNHDAMYWYRQDPGQGLRLIYYSQIVNDFQKGDIAEGYSVSREKKESFPLTVTSAQKNPTAFYLCASSISRIDGNQPQHFGDGTRLSIL.

J is TRBJ1-4 and V is TRBV12-3 or TRBV12-4; 10 bases map to TRBD1. The CDR3 has 14 residues. The J segment lost 13 bases and the V segment lost 2 bases, leaving 7 bases of the junction unmatched. CDR3 nucleotide sequence: TGTGCCAGCAGTTTACTACCGGGACAGGGGTTACTGTTTTTT. This encodes CASSLLPGQGLLFF.

This chain uses TRBV20-1 with TRBJ2-7, with TRBD1 identical over 7 bases. The J segment lost 3 bases and the V segment lost 6 bases, leaving 8 bases of the junction unmatched. The CDR3 is made up of 13 amino acids. Germline CDR1 DFQATT, CDR2 SNEGSKA (reference sequence). The CDR3 loop is CSAPDRDNYEQYF. CDR3 DNA: TGCAGTGCGCCCGACAGGGATAACTACGAGCAGTACTTC.

V gene TRBV19 combines with J gene TRBJ2-5; 12 nucleotides line up with TRBD1. Germline trimming cut 8 bases from V and 5 bases from J; bases unmatched to any gene: 6. CDR1 is LNHDA and CDR2 is SQIVND in the germline V gene (reference sequence). This CDR3 has 14 residues. The CDR3 loop reads CASGDRGPVETQYF. CDR3 in DNA: TGTGCCAGTGGGGACAGGGGGCCTGTGGAGACCCAGTACTTC.

To note about this clonotype: A far larger clone is a single base away, which makes a read error likely. The chain couples TRBV27 to TRBJ2-1; D is unclear. Between the trimmed V and J ends, which lost 3 bases and 10 bases, there was a span of 7 bases. The CDR3 has 11 residues. Germline CDR1 and CDR2: MNHEY and SMNVEV (reference sequence). CDR3 loop: CASSFGWEQFF. CDR3 DNA sequence: TGTGCCAGCAGTTTCGGGTGGGAGCAGTTCTTC.

Many counts were recorded for this clonotype. The chain has TRBV29-1 and TRBJ1-2; 7 positions match TRBD1. The CDR3 runs to 13 residues. Germline trimming cut 4 bases from V and 1 base from J; bases unmatched to any gene: 3. Per germline, CDR1 SQVTM and CDR2 ANQGSEA. CDR3: CSVGRQGNYGYTF. DNA for the CDR3: TGCAGCGTTGGCCGACAGGGTAACTATGGCTACACCTTC.

The sample holds many counts of this clonotype. J is TRBJ2-7 and V is TRBV7-9; the match to TRBD1 covers 7 bases. The CDR3 is 13 amino acids. V shed 3 bases, J shed 3 bases, and the junction held 2 bases outside the gene matches. Looked up from germline, CDR1 is SEHNR and CDR2 is FQNEAQ (reference sequence). For the CDR3, the DNA is TGTGCCAGCAGCTTGGGACAGTTCTACGAGCAGTACTTC. Amino acid sequence: CASSLGQFYEQYF. Full variable domain (outside the CDR3, taken from reference TRBV7-9 and TRBJ2-7): DTGVSQNPRHKITKRGQNVTFRCDPISEHNRLYWYRQTLGQGPEFLTYFQNEAQLEKSRLLSDRFSAERPKGSFSTLEIQRTEQGDSAMYLCASSLGQFYEQYFGPGTRLTVT.